The 28 T cell receptor beta chains below were found in one sample sequenced in a study of blood T cell repertoires in COVID-19. Only in-frame clones appear in the TCRdb table, and some are missing; sequencing was by immunoSEQ multiplex PCR. The repertoire holds 270,000 or so clones, with around 81% as singletons. The material sequenced was peripheral blood. The receptors come from a woman aged 60-75 years with active or convalescent COVID-19.

The chain links TRBV12-3 or TRBV12-4 to TRBJ1-2, with D unresolved. V lost 6 bases, J lost 5 bases, and 7 bases lay in between. The CDR3 is 11 residues long. The CDR3 sequence: CASSSGYGYTF. The CDR3 bases are TGTGCCAGCAGCTCCGGGTATGGCTACACCTTC.

This sequence joins TRBV10-3 and TRBJ1-2; TRBD1 matches 8 bases. The CDR3 is 15 amino acids. The germline V gene has CDR1 ENHRY and CDR2 SYGVKD. The trim removed 7 bases at V and 4 bases at J, leaving 11 bases unmatched. CDR3 sequence (DNA): TGTGCCATCAACCCAGGGGGCGAGAGTTTCTATGGCTACACCTTC. Protein sequence: CAINPGGESFYGYTF.

The V and J genes are TRBV5-8 and TRBJ2-5, with a weak D call TRBD1 (5 bases). Germline-derived CDR1 and CDR2 are SGHTS and YDEGEE. The CDR3 length is 13 residues. The V gene lost 2 bases and the J gene lost 4 bases, with 9 bases spanning the gap. DNA for the CDR3: TGTGCCAGCAGCTTCGCAGGGTCAGAGACCCAGTACTTC. This translates into CASSFAGSETQYF.

The chain joins TRBV24-1 to TRBJ1-2; no reliable D call. V was cut by 5 bases and J by 9 bases, with 9 bases left in between. There are 11 residues in the CDR3. CDR1 and CDR2 from the germline V gene are KGHDR and SFDVKD. This chain's CDR3 is CATSGPGSYTF. CDR3 sequence (DNA): TGTGCCACCAGTGGGCCGGGGAGCTACACCTTC.

The chain joins TRBV7-3 to TRBJ1-2; perhaps TRBD1 as D (5 bases). This CDR3 is 14 amino acids long. Trimming removed 5 bases from V and 5 bases from J, with 15 bases in between. Germline CDR1 reads SGHTA; CDR2 reads FQGTGA. CDR3 DNA: TGTGCCAGCAGCCCTGACCCCTCAGGGTATGGCTACACCTTC. Translating it yields CASSPDPSGYGYTF.

This chain links TRBV5-1 with TRBJ2-7, with 8 nucleotides matching TRBD2. Germline assignment: CDR1 SGHRS and CDR2 YFSETQ. The CDR3 is 16 residues long. The trim removed 0 bases at V and 6 bases at J, leaving 11 bases unmatched. This CDR3 reads CASSLENSGARGEQYF. Written as DNA, the CDR3 is TGCGCCAGCAGCTTGGAGAATAGCGGGGCCCGCGGCGAGCAGTACTTC.

The chain couples TRBV6-6 to TRBJ1-2, with TRBD1 matching 8 bases. CDR3 length: 16 amino acids. J gave up 8 bases and V 6 bases, and 17 bases lay outside the gene matches. Germline V gene data show CDR1 as MNHNY and CDR2 as SVGAGI (reference sequence). This CDR3 is CASSPWDRSLSGGYTF. The DNA for the CDR3 is TGTGCCAGCAGCCCCTGGGACAGGTCCCTCTCGGGGGGCTACACCTTC.

The chain employs TRBV6-1 and TRBJ2-3; 10 bases line up with TRBD2. V shed 4 bases and J 7 bases; nucleotides not matched to a gene: 11. CDR3 length: 16 residues. The V gene's germline CDR1 is MNHNS and CDR2 SASEGT. CDR3 coding DNA: TGTGCCAGCAGTGCCGAGACTAGCGGGTCGGCATATACGCAGTATTTT. As protein: CASSAETSGSAYTQYF.

This chain uses TRBV28 with TRBJ2-7; the D gene is possibly TRBD1 (5 bases). Germline CDR1 reads MDHEN; CDR2 reads SYDVKM. The CDR3 is 13 residues long. The ends were cut back, 4 bases at V and 4 bases at J, with 11 bases in the middle. CDR3 DNA: TGTGCCAGCAGTTCCCGACAGAAATACGAGCAGTACTTC. Translated, it gives CASSSRQKYEQYF.

This sequence joins TRBV5-1 and TRBJ1-3; TRBD1 is a possible D gene (6 bases). Per the germline V gene, CDR1 is SGHRS and CDR2 is YFSETQ. This CDR3 has 16 amino acids. Trimming stripped 0 bases from V and 0 bases from J, with 10 bases between. The CDR3 DNA reads TGCGCCAGCAGCTTGGGACAGGTTACCTCTGGAAACACCATATATTTT. Protein: CASSLGQVTSGNTIYF.

This clone was seen only once. This chain uses TRBV2 with TRBJ2-1, with D perhaps matching TRBD1 (5 bases). CDR3 length: 14 residues. V was cut by 3 bases and J by 3 bases, with 9 bases left in between. Germline CDR1 is SNHLY and CDR2 is FYNNEI. This chain's CDR3 is CASSEQQGYNEQFF. The CDR3 region has the DNA TGTGCCAGCAGTGAGCAGCAGGGCTACAATGAGCAGTTCTTC.

The chain is built from TRBV29-1 and TRBJ1-1; 7 bases are a match to TRBD1. V dropped 3 bases and J dropped 0; count of bases not matched to a gene: 1. Germline CDR1 and CDR2: SQVTM and ANQGSEA. The CDR3 is 13 residues long. The DNA of the CDR3 is TGCAGCGTTGAGGGACAGCTGAACACTGAAGCTTTCTTT. It encodes CSVEGQLNTEAFF.

The chain joins TRBV2 to TRBJ2-4; TRBD2 agrees at 8 bases. The trim removed 8 bases at V and 6 bases at J, leaving 9 bases unmatched. Germline V gives CDR1 SNHLY, CDR2 FYNNEI. This CDR3 comprises 14 residues. CDR3 nucleotides: TGTGCCAGCTCCGGGGGGGCCGGGAGAAACATTCAGTACTTC. This encodes CASSGGAGRNIQYF. Using reference TRBV2 and TRBJ2-4 for the parts outside the CDR3, the full variable domain is EPEVTQTPSHQVTQMGQEVILRCVPISNHLYFYWYRQILGQKVEFLVSFYNNEISEKSEIFDDQFSVERPDGSNFTLKIRSTKLEDSAMYFCASSGGAGRNIQYFGAGTRLSVL.

The gene calls are TRBV12-3 or TRBV12-4 and TRBJ2-7; D remains ambiguous. V was trimmed by 3 bases and J by 3 bases, leaving 9 bases between them. CDR3 size: 13 residues. DNA of the CDR3: TGTGCCAGCAGTTTTGGCTCTTTCTACGAGCAGTACTTC. It is translated as CASSFGSFYEQYF.

The chain carries TRBV2 and TRBJ2-7, with D unresolved. CDR3 length: 12 residues. Trimming took 6 bases from V and 0 from J, leaving 6 bases between them. Germline CDR1 SNHLY, CDR2 FYNNEI. In DNA form, the CDR3 reads TGTGCCAGCAGCGCTACCTCCTACGAGCAGTACTTC. Its protein is CASSATSYEQYF. Together with reference TRBV2 and TRBJ2-7, the CDR3 gives the full variable domain: EPEVTQTPSHQVTQMGQEVILRCVPISNHLYFYWYRQILGQKVEFLVSFYNNEISEKSEIFDDQFSVERPDGSNFTLKIRSTKLEDSAMYFCASSATSYEQYFGPGTRLTVT.

The chain employs TRBV3-1 (or the pseudogene TRBV3-2) and TRBJ2-5, with D uncertain. The CDR3 is 13 amino acids. Trimming removed 6 bases from V and 0 bases from J, with 8 bases in between. CDR1 and CDR2 from the germline V gene are LGHDT and YNNKEL (reference sequence). The CDR3 protein is CASRRRDQETQYF. CDR3 in DNA: TGTGCCAGCAGACGCCGGGACCAAGAGACCCAGTACTTC.

CDR3 nucleotides: TGCGCCAGCAGCCAAGATCTCAGGGGGCAGCCCCAGCATTTT. This codes for CASSQDLRGQPQHF. The chain uses TRBV4-1 and TRBJ1-5; 7 bases fit TRBD1. The CDR3 has 14 residues. V lost 0 bases to trimming and J lost 7 bases; unmatched junction nucleotides: 3. Germline assignment: CDR1 MGHRA and CDR2 YSYEKL.

The gene calls are TRBV6-5 and TRBJ1-2; D call uncertain. V was trimmed by 7 bases and J by 4 bases, leaving 19 bases between them. The CDR3 covers 15 residues. The germline V gene encodes CDR1 MNHEY and CDR2 SVGAGI. For the CDR3, the DNA is TGTGCCAGCACCCGGGAAGGGTTGAGTGGCTATGGCTACACCTTC. This gives the protein CASTREGLSGYGYTF.

The J gene is TRBJ2-4, the V gene TRBV29-1, with 9 nucleotides matching TRBD1. CDR3 length: 13 residues. Germline V lookup: CDR1 SQVTM, CDR2 ANQGSEA. Trimming cost V 6 bases and J 6 bases; bases outside gene matches: 6. CDR3 residues: CSVDEGQGNIQYF. In nucleotides, the CDR3 is TGCAGCGTGGATGAGGGACAGGGAAACATTCAGTACTTC.

In DNA, the CDR3 is TGCAGCGTCCCTAGGGGCACTGAAGCTTTCTTT. It yields the protein CSVPRGTEAFF. The V and J genes are TRBV29-1 and TRBJ1-1, with D tentatively TRBD1 (5 bases). The germline V and J ends were trimmed by 6 bases and 4 bases, with 9 bases remaining between them. Germline-derived CDR1 and CDR2 are SQVTM and ANQGSEA. The CDR3 sequence is 11 residues long.

V is TRBV9 and J is TRBJ1-5, with TRBD1 matching 7 bases. V lost 3 bases, J lost 4 bases, and 4 bases stayed unmatched. In germline, CDR1 is SGDLS, CDR2 YYNGEE. The CDR3 covers 14 residues. CDR3 in DNA: TGTGCCAGCAGCGCAGGGACAGCGAATCAGCCCCAGCATTTT. The encoded protein is CASSAGTANQPQHF.

The chain recombines TRBV7-8 with TRBJ1-2; 7 positions match TRBD1. V lost 0 bases and J lost 4; bases outside the gene matches: 11. Looked up from germline, CDR1 is SGHVS and CDR2 is FQNEAQ. The CDR3 loop spans 17 amino acids. CDR3 loop: CASSLAYDMTGSYGYTF. DNA for the CDR3: TGTGCCAGCAGCTTAGCCTATGACATGACAGGGAGCTATGGCTACACCTTC. Combining the CDR3 with reference TRBV7-8 and TRBJ1-2 gives the whole variable domain GAGVSQSPRYKVAKRGQDVALRCDPISGHVSLFWYQQALGQGPEFLTYFQNEAQLDKSGLPSDRFFAERPEGSVSTLKIQRTQQEDSAVYLCASSLAYDMTGSYGYTFGSGTRLTVV.

This clone has only one observation. The chain is built from TRBV6-2 or TRBV6-3 and TRBJ1-2; 8 nucleotides line up with TRBD1. CDR1 and CDR2 (germline): MNHEY, SVGEGT. The CDR3 runs 15 residues. Trimming removed 2 bases from V and 4 bases from J; junction bases left unmatched: 6. This CDR3 reads CASSYPGQGGYGYTF. As DNA, the CDR3 is TGTGCCAGCAGTTACCCAGGACAGGGCGGCTATGGCTACACCTTC.

J is TRBJ2-1 and V is TRBV5-5; D unclear. Germline V CDR1 and CDR2: SGHKS, YYEKEE (reference sequence). CDR3 size: 14 residues. V was pared by 0 bases and J by 4 bases, with 8 bases between. CDR3 nucleotide sequence: TGTGCCAGCAGCTTGGGAGAGATATACAATGAGCAGTTCTTC. Translation: CASSLGEIYNEQFF.

The chain recombines TRBV3-1 (or the pseudogene TRBV3-2) with TRBJ1-1; D remains ambiguous. There are 14 residues in the CDR3. CDR1 and CDR2 from the germline V gene are LGHDT and YNNKEL (reference sequence). Trimming shortened V by 0 bases and J by 10 bases, and 15 bases separated the two germline ends. The CDR3 DNA sequence: TGTGCCAGCAGCCAAGACGGCAGGTCGTCATCAGCTTTCTTT. It translates to CASSQDGRSSSAFF.

This clone was recorded only once. This chain joins TRBV14 and TRBJ2-7, with 7 bases identical to TRBD1. The V gene's germline CDR1 is SGHDN and CDR2 FVKESK. Trimming removed 3 bases from V and 0 bases from J; junction bases left unmatched: 8. The CDR3 is 16 residues long. CDR3 sequence: CASSQKAWDSSYEQYF. CDR3 nucleotides: TGTGCCAGCAGCCAGAAAGCTTGGGACAGCTCCTACGAGCAGTACTTC.

This chain links TRBV4-1 with TRBJ2-1; possible D gene TRBD1, 6 bases. The V gene's germline CDR1 is MGHRA and CDR2 YSYEKL. V gave up 4 bases and J gave up 4 bases, with 8 bases separating them. CDR3 size: 13 residues. DNA for the CDR3: TGCGCCAGCAGCCTGGACAGTTACAATGAGCAGTTCTTC. Its translation is CASSLDSYNEQFF.

This clone appeared a single time. J is TRBJ1-1 and V is TRBV7-9; D not certain. CDR3 length: 12 residues. Germline V lookup: CDR1 SEHNR, CDR2 FQNEAQ (reference sequence). Trimming stripped 4 bases from V and 5 bases from J, with 8 bases between. The CDR3 here is CASSSSRTEAFF. The CDR3, as DNA: TGTGCCAGCAGCTCCTCGAGGACTGAAGCTTTCTTT.